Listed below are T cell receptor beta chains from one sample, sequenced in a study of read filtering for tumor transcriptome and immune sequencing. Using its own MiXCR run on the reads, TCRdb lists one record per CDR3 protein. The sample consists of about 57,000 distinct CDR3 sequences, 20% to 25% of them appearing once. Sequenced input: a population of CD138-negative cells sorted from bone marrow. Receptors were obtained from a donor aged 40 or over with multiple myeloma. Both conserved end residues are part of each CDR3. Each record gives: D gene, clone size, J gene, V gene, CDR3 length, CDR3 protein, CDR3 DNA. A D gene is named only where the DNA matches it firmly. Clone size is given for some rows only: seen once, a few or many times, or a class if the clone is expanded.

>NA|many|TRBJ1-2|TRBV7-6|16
CASSPLWRGGYYGYTF
TGTGCCAGCAGCCCCCTTTGGCGGGGCGGATACTATGGCTACACCTTC
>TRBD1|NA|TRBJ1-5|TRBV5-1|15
CASSHTGQLDQPQHF
TGCGCCAGCAGCCATACGGGACAGCTCGATCAGCCCCAGCATTTT
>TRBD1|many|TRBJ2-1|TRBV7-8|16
CASSRDRDSSYNEQFF
TGTGCCAGCAGCAGGGACAGGGATAGCTCCTACAATGAGCAGTTCTTC
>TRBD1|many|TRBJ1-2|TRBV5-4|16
CASSLAPGQGGGGYTF
TGTGCCAGCAGCTTGGCCCCGGGACAGGGAGGTGGTGGCTACACCTTC
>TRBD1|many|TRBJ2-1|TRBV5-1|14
CASSFTGGYNEQFF
TGCGCCAGCAGCTTTACAGGGGGATACAATGAGCAGTTCTTC
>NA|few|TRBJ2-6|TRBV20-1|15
CSARQFSSGANVLTF
TGCAGTGCAAGACAATTTTCCTCTGGGGCCAACGTCCTGACTTTC
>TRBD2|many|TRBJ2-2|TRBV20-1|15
CSASPAGGYTGELFF
TGCAGTGCTAGTCCAGCGGGGGGGTACACCGGGGAGCTGTTTTTT
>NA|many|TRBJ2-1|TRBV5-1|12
CASSLVANEQFF
TGCGCCAGCAGCTTAGTAGCGAATGAGCAGTTCTTC
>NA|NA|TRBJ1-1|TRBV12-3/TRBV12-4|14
CASSWQGPNTEALF
TGTGCCAGCAGTTGGCAGGGGCCGAACACTGAAGCTCTCTTT
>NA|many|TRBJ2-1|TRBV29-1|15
CSVAGYRELSNEQFF
TGCAGCGTGGCCGGGTACAGGGAGCTTTCCAATGAGCAGTTCTTC
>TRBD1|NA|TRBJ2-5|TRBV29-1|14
CSVEEGQVRETQYF
TGCAGCGTTGAAGAGGGACAGGTGAGAGAGACCCAGTACTTC
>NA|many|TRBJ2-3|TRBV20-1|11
CSVSRADTQYF
TGCAGCGTCTCTAGGGCAGATACGCAGTATTTT
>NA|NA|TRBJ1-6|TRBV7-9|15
CASSLRSSYNSPLHF
TGTGCCAGCAGCTTAAGGAGCTCCTATAATTCACCCCTCCACTTT
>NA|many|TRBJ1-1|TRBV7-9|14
CASSPAAGKTEAFF
TGTGCCAGCAGCCCAGCCGCAGGGAAAACTGAAGCTTTCTTT
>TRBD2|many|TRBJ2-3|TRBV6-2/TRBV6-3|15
CASSWTSGSTDTQYF
TGTGCCAGCAGTTGGACTAGCGGGAGCACAGATACGCAGTATTTT
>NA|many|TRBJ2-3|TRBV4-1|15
CASSQEWGGTDTQYF
TGCGCCAGCAGCCAAGAATGGGGGGGCACAGATACGCAGTATTTT
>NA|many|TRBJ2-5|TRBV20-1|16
CSARDALRSEGETQYF
TGCAGTGCTAGAGATGCCCTGAGGAGTGAAGGGGAGACCCAGTACTTC
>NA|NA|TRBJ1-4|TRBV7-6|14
CASSPLLRHEKLFF
TGTGCCAGCAGCCCCCTTCTCAGGCATGAAAAACTGTTTTTT
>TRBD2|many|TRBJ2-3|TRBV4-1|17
CASSQDAAGGSLDTQYF
TGCGCCAGCAGCCAAGATGCGGCGGGAGGGAGCCTGGATACGCAGTATTTT
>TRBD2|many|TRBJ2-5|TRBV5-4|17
CASSWGGGPLDEGTQYF
TGTGCCAGCAGCTGGGGCGGGGGGCCCCTTGATGAAGGGACCCAGTACTTC
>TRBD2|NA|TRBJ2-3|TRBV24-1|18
CATSDRTLAGVSTDTQYF
TGTGCCACCAGTGACCGGACACTAGCGGGGGTTAGCACAGATACGCAGTATTTT
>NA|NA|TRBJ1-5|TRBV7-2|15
CASSLVGRKHQPQHF
TGTGCCAGCAGCTTAGTTGGCCGTAAACATCAGCCCCAGCATTTT
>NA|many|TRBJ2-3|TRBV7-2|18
CASSYLTGTPPLRDTQYF
TGTGCCAGCAGCTACCTAACCGGGACCCCCCCCCTCCGAGATACGCAGTATTTT
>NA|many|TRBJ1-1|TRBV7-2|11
CASSLGDEAFF
TGTGCCAGCAGCTTGGGGGACGAAGCTTTCTTT
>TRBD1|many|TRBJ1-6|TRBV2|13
CASIGQGNSPLHF
TGTGCCAGCATAGGACAGGGGAATTCACCCCTCCACTTT
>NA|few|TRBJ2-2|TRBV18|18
CASSPVSPRSANTGELFF
TGTGCCAGCTCACCAGTGTCCCCGCGTTCTGCGAACACCGGGGAGCTGTTTTTT
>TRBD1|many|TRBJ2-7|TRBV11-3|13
CASSFTGAGEQYF
TGTGCCAGCAGCTTCACAGGGGCTGGGGAGCAGTACTTC